The rows below give T cell receptor beta chains drawn from one sample of a study of shared clonotypes between healthy human individuals. The repertoire was sequenced with immunoSEQ multiplex PCR; TCRdb's copy has only in-frame clones and lacks some. Counted here are over 2,000,000 clones, 85% to 95% occurring once; the ten biggest clones make up around 1.7%. The specimen sequenced was naive CD8+ T cells from PBMCs. These receptors came from a man younger than 30 in good health. Some clones in this sample may be carry-over from other donors' samples. Both conserved end residues are part of each CDR3. The D gene is left open where the match is weak. Part of the rows lack a size; the others show once, few, many or a class for expanded clones.

CDR3 protein	CDR3 DNA	D gene	clone size	V gene	J gene
CASSYVFRDLNTGELFF	TGTGCCAGCAGCTACGTTTTCCGGGACCTGAACACCGGGGAGCTGTTTTTT	NA	NA	TRBV5-6	TRBJ2-2
CASSSTGDYNEQFF	TGTGCCAGCAGTTCTACAGGGGACTACAATGAGCAGTTCTTC	TRBD1	once	TRBV27	TRBJ2-1
CASSPSGTSGLQETQYF	TGTGCCAGCAGCCCAAGCGGGACTAGCGGATTACAAGAGACCCAGTACTTC	TRBD2	NA	TRBV9	TRBJ2-5
CASSANRRTGDHGYTF	TGTGCCAGCAGCGCCAACAGAAGAACAGGAGATCATGGCTACACCTTC	NA	NA	TRBV9	TRBJ1-2
CASSYSVTGAAAFF	TGTGCCAGCAGTTACTCGGTGACAGGGGCTGCAGCTTTCTTT	TRBD1	NA	TRBV6-5	TRBJ1-1
CSVRLGTENIQYF	TGCAGCGTTAGGTTAGGGACAGAAAACATTCAGTACTTC	TRBD1	NA	TRBV29-1	TRBJ2-4
CASSFSRNYGYTF	TGTGCCAGCAGTTTTTCCCGTAACTATGGCTACACCTTC	NA	NA	TRBV28	TRBJ1-2
CASSPTQGALGEQYF	TGTGCCAGCAGCCCCACCCAGGGGGCGTTGGGGGAGCAGTACTTC	TRBD1	NA	TRBV25-1	TRBJ2-7
CASSQGDLSYEQYF	TGCGCCAGCAGCCAAGGGGATCTCTCCTACGAGCAGTACTTC	NA	NA	TRBV4-3	TRBJ2-7
CASSRISLLSTDTQYF	TGTGCCAGCAGCCGTATTAGCCTATTGAGCACAGATACGCAGTATTTT	NA	NA	TRBV9	TRBJ2-3
CATSAGPRGGELFF	TGTGCCACCAGCGCCGGGCCTAGGGGCGGGGAGCTGTTTTTT	NA	NA	TRBV15	TRBJ2-2
CASSLSAGNSYEQYF	TGTGCCAGCAGTTTATCGGCGGGAAACTCCTACGAGCAGTACTTC	NA	NA	TRBV27	TRBJ2-7
CASSHLQRGFKDGYTF	TGCGCCAGCAGCCACCTTCAGCGAGGGTTTAAGGATGGCTACACCTTC	NA	NA	TRBV4-1	TRBJ1-2
CASRGDRESSGNTIYF	TGTGCCAGCAGGGGGGACAGGGAAAGCTCTGGAAACACCATATATTTT	TRBD1	NA	TRBV2	TRBJ1-3
CASSEGVIGGVAGGPGETQYF	TGTGCCAGCAGTGAAGGCGTGATTGGTGGCGTAGCGGGAGGGCCCGGGGAGACCCAGTACTTC	TRBD2	NA	TRBV6-1	TRBJ2-5
CASSLGQGLSYEQYF	TGCGCCAGCAGCTTGGGACAGGGGCTGTCCTACGAGCAGTACTTC	TRBD1	NA	TRBV5-1	TRBJ2-7
CASSQVTGAGGTYEQYF	TGCGCCAGCAGCCAGGTCACCGGGGCGGGAGGGACCTACGAGCAGTACTTC	TRBD2	NA	TRBV4-3	TRBJ2-7
CASSEWKGSGTGELFF	TGCGCCAGCAGTGAGTGGAAGGGGTCGGGCACCGGGGAGCTGTTTTTT	NA	once	TRBV10-1	TRBJ2-2
CAWEKGTAIDTEAFF	TGTGCCTGGGAGAAAGGGACTGCTATAGACACTGAAGCTTTCTTT	NA	NA	TRBV30	TRBJ1-1
CASSLIVGNEQFF	TGTGCCAGCAGTTTAATCGTAGGCAATGAGCAGTTCTTC	NA	NA	TRBV28	TRBJ2-1
CASSLGPGLAGPRTGEQFF	TGCGCCAGCAGCTTAGGACCGGGACTAGCGGGACCACGGACGGGTGAGCAGTTCTTC	TRBD2	once	TRBV5-1	TRBJ2-1
CASSPSVHEQFF	TGTGCCAGCAGTCCATCCGTCCATGAGCAGTTCTTC	NA	NA	TRBV28	TRBJ2-1
CATNRQNEKLFF	TGTGCCACAAATCGACAGAATGAAAAACTGTTTTTT	NA	NA	TRBV5-5	TRBJ1-4
CASSMGRDYEQYF	TGCGCCAGCAGCATGGGCAGGGACTACGAGCAGTACTTC	NA	NA	TRBV5-1	TRBJ2-7
CANTFDRGSYNEQFF	TGTGCCAACACCTTCGACAGGGGATCCTACAATGAGCAGTTCTTC	TRBD1	NA	TRBV2	TRBJ2-1
CAWSFSGSWYNEQFF	TGTGCCTGGAGTTTTAGCGGGAGTTGGTACAATGAGCAGTTCTTC	TRBD2	NA	TRBV30	TRBJ2-1
CASSGAGRSSYNEQFF	TGCGCCAGCAGTGGGGCGGGCAGGAGCTCCTACAATGAGCAGTTCTTC	NA	NA	TRBV10-1	TRBJ2-1